Sequencing of this T cell receptor (beta chain) was carried out in a study of vaccination and CD4 T cells after COVID-19. Regarding this clonotype: Its antigen is not known.

As for treatment: roughly 11-day PBMC culture with coronavirus spike peptide pools or control peptides (ViraFEST assay). It was with roughly 9.6 IU/ml IL-2 and 9 to 10 ug/ml peptide pools that 2 million to 2.5 million PBMCs per well were cultured. Sequenced with the Oncomine TCR Beta short-read assay was DNA taken from cultured CD4+ T cells. TCRdb recomputed calls from the PCR reads with MiXCR, one row per CDR3 protein. The table shows about 10,000 distinct CDR3 sequences, with roughly 63% occurring only once. Germline V gene sequence: CDR1 KGHDR, CDR2 SFDVKD. The V segment lost 4 bases and the J segment 2 bases; nucleotides outside the gene matches: 11. The CDR3 is 17 residues long.

This clonotype was sampled from a human donor who had recovered from COVID-19. Material: CD4+ T cells from blood, cultured in vitro. V gene TRBV24-1 combines with J gene TRBJ2-3, with TRBD2 identical over 7 bases. CDR3 in DNA: TGTGCCACCAGTGAGAGCGGGACTACAATTCACACAGATACGCAGTATTTT. Translation gives CATSESGTTIHTDTQYF.